This TCR beta chain was identified during a study of cytomegalovirus exposure and HLA in healthy donors. Concerning this clone itself: Its antigen remains unknown.

Regarding the study as a whole: Sequences of the TCR beta chain were said to predict the HLA-A and HLA-B alleles of most subjects accurately.

With 60 Vbeta and 13 Jbeta primers, the PCR was carried out. Authors' data handling: Unique TCR beta chains numbered roughly 84 million in a later analysis, with roughly 11 million shared. The protocol was immunoSEQ multiplex PCR, while the TCRdb copy is restricted to in-frame clones and leaves out a portion. The DNA gave D and trimming, while V, J and clone size come from that table. This table holds about 70,000 clones, roughly nine tenths found once. Sample: PBMCs. The TCR originated in a woman aged 30 to 39 in good health and CMV-seropositive.

CDR3 in DNA: TGCGCCAGCAGTCTTTGGGCTTCCGGGACTACCTCCTACAATGAGCAGTTCTTC. It yields the protein CASSLWASGTTSYNEQFF. The chain combines TRBV23-1 with TRBJ2-1; 7 bases line up with TRBD2. TRBV23-1 has ORF status, its function being uncertain. Trimming at V came to 4 bases and at J to 0 bases, leaving 12 bases not matched to a gene. The CDR3 contains 18 residues.